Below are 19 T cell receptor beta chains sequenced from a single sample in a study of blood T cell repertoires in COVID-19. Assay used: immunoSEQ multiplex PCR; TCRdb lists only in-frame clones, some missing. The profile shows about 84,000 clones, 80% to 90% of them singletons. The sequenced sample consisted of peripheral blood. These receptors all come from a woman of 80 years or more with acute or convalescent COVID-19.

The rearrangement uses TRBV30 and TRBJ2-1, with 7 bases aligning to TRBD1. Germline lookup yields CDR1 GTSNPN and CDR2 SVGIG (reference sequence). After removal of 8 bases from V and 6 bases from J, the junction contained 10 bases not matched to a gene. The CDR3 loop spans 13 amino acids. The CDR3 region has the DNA TGTGCCGGGTCGGACAGGAAGAGCAATGAGCAGTTCTTC. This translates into CAGSDRKSNEQFF.

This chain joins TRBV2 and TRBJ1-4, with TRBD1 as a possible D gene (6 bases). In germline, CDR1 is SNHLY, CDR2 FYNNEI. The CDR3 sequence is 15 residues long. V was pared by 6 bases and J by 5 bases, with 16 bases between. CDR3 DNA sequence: TGTGCCAGCAGCCTCGGACAGCTCTACAATGAAAAACTGTTTTTT. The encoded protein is CASSLGQLYNEKLFF.

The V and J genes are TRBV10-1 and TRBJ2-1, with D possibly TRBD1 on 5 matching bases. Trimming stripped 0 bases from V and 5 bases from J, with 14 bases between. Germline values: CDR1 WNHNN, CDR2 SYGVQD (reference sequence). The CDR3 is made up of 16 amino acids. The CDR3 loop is CASSESRSGKNNEQFF. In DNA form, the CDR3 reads TGCGCCAGCAGTGAGTCGAGATCAGGGAAGAACAATGAGCAGTTCTTC.

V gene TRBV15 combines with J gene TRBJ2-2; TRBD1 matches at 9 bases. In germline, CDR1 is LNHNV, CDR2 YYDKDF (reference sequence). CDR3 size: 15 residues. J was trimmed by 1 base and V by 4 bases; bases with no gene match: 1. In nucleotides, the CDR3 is TGTGCCACCAGCACGGGACAGGGGAACACCGGGGAGCTGTTTTTT. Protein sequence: CATSTGQGNTGELFF.

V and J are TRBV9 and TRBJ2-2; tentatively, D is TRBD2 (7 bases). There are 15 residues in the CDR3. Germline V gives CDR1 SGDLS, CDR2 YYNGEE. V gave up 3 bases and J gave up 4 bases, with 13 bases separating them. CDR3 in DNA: TGTGCCAGCAGCGGTGCGGGGGCGGGCACCGGGGAGCTGTTTTTT. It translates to CASSGAGAGTGELFF.

As DNA, the CDR3 is TGTGCCAGCAGCACAAAGACAGTCTCCTACGAGCAGTACTTC. The encoded protein is CASSTKTVSYEQYF. The chain uses TRBV11-3 and TRBJ2-7; weak D call: TRBD1 (5 bases). Trimming shortened V by 5 bases and J by 0 bases, and 11 bases separated the two germline ends. In germline, CDR1 is SGHNT, CDR2 YENEEA. The CDR3 has 14 residues. Complete variable domain (other parts from reference TRBV11-3 and TRBJ2-7): EAGVVQSPRYKIIEKKQPVAFWCNPISGHNTLYWYLQNLGQGPELLIRYENEEAVDDSQLPKDRFSAERLKGVDSTLKIQPAELGDSAVYLCASSTKTVSYEQYFGPGTRLTVT.

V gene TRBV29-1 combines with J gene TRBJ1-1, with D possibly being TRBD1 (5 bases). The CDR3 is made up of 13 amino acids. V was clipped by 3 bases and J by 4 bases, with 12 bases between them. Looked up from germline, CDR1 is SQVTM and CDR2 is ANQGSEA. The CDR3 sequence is CSVDTRAFTEAFF. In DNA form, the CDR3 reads TGCAGCGTTGACACCAGGGCATTCACTGAAGCTTTCTTT.

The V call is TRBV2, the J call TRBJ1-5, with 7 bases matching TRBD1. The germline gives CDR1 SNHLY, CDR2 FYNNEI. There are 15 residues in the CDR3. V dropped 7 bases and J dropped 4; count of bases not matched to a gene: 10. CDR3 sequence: CASNPTGSRNQPQHF. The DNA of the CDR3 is TGTGCCAGCAACCCGACAGGGAGTAGAAATCAGCCCCAGCATTTT.

In DNA, the CDR3 is TGTGCCAGCAGCCCCGGGACATGGAGAGAGACCCAGTACTTC. Translation: CASSPGTWRETQYF. The chain couples TRBV3-1 (or the pseudogene TRBV3-2) to TRBJ2-5; possibly TRBD1 for D (6 bases). Germline assignment: CDR1 LGHDT and CDR2 YNNKEL (reference sequence). Trimming removed 4 bases from V and 4 bases from J, with 13 bases in between. This CDR3 is 14 amino acids long.

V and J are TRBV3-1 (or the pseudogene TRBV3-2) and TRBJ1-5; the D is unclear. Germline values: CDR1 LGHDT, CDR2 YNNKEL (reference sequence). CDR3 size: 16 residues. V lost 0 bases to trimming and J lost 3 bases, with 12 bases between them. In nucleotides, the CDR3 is TGTGCCAGCAGCCAAGATACGAAGAGAAACAATCAGCCCCAGCATTTT. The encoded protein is CASSQDTKRNNQPQHF.

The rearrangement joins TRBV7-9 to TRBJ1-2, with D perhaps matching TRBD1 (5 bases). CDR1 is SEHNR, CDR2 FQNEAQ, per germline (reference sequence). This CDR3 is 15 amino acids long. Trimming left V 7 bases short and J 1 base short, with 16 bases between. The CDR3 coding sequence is TGTGCCAGCACCCCTCCGGGAGGGGTTAACTATGGCTACACCTTC. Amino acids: CASTPPGGVNYGYTF.

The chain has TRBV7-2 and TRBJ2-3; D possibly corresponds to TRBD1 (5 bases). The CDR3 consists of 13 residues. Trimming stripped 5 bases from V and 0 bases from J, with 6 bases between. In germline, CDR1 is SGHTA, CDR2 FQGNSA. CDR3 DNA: TGTGCCAGCAGCCGACAGAGCACAGATACGCAGTATTTT. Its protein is CASSRQSTDTQYF. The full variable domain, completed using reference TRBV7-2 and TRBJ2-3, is GAGVSQSPSNKVTEKGKDVELRCDPISGHTALYWYRQSLGQGLEFLIYFQGNSAPDKSGLPSDRFSAERTGGSVSTLTIQRTQQEDSAVYLCASSRQSTDTQYFGPGTRLTVL.

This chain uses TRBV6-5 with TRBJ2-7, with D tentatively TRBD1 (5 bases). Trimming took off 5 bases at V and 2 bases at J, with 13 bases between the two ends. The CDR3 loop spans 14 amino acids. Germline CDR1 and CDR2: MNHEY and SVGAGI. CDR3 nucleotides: TGTGCCAGCAGTAAGACAGATCTAGCCTACGAGCAGTACTTC. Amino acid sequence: CASSKTDLAYEQYF.

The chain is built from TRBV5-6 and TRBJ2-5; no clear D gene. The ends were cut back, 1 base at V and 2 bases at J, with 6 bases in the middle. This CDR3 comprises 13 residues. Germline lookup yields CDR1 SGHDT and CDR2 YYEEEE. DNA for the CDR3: TGTGCCAGCAGCTTGACAGTACAAGAGACCCAGTACTTC. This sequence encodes CASSLTVQETQYF.

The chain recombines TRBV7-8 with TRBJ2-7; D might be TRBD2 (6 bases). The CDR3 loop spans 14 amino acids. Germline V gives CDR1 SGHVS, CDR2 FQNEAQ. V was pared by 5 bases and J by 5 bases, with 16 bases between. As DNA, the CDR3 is TGTGCCAGCAGCAACACGGGGGTAAATAACGAGCAGTACTTC. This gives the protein CASSNTGVNNEQYF.

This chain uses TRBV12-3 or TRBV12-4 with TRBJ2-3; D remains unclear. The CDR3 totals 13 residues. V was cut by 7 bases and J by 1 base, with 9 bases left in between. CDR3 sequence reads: CASTPVRTDTQYF. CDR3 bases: TGTGCCAGCACCCCAGTTCGCACAGATACGCAGTATTTT.

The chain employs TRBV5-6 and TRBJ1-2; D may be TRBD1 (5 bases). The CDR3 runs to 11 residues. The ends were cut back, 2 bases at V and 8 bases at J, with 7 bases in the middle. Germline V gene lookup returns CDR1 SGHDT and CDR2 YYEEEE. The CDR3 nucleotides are TGTGCCAGCAGCTTAAGGGGCGGCTACACCTTC. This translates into CASSLRGGYTF. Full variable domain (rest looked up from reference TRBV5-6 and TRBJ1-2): DAGVTQSPTHLIKTRGQQVTLRCSPKSGHDTVSWYQQALGQGPQFIFQYYEEEERQRGNFPDRFSGHQFPNYSSELNVNALLLGDSALYLCASSLRGGYTFGSGTRLTVV.

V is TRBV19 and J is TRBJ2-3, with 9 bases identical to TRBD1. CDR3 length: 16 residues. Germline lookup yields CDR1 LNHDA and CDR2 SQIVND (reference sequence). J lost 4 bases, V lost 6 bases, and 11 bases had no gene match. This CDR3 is CASSLPGQGWADTQYF. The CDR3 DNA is TGTGCCAGTAGCCTACCCGGACAGGGGTGGGCAGATACGCAGTATTTT.

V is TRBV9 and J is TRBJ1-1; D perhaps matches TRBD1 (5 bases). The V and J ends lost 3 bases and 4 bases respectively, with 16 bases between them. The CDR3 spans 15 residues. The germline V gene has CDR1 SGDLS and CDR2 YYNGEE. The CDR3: CASSGGVSGPTEAFF. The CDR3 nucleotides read TGTGCCAGCAGCGGCGGGGTATCGGGGCCCACTGAAGCTTTCTTT.